A selection of T cell receptor beta chains follows, all from one sample in a study of blood T cell repertoires in COVID-19. Here immunoSEQ multiplex PCR was the method, and the copy in TCRdb shows in-frame clones only, minus some. This sample has approximately 260,000 clones, with 79% found just once. Sequenced material: peripheral blood. All receptors derive from a woman in her forties with active or convalescent COVID-19. Each CDR3 is given with its conserved first and last residue. The D gene is left open where the match is weak. Some rows mark clone size as missing; the rest say once, few, many or name a class of expanded clone.

J	D	size	length	V	CDR3	DNA
TRBJ1-5	NA	NA	14	TRBV30	CAWSSDPGDQPQHF	TGTGCCTGGAGTTCCGACCCCGGGGATCAGCCCCAGCATTTT
TRBJ1-5	NA	NA	12	TRBV4-1	CASSHGGRPLHF	TGCGCCAGCAGCCATGGAGGCAGACCGCTACATTTT
TRBJ2-7	NA	NA	14	TRBV11-2	CASSWGPQDDEQYF	TGTGCCAGCAGCTGGGGTCCACAGGATGACGAGCAGTACTTC
TRBJ1-5	NA	NA	14	TRBV28	CASQMTGLNQPQHF	TGTGCCAGCCAGATGACAGGCCTCAATCAGCCCCAGCATTTT
TRBJ2-1	NA	NA	15	TRBV5-5	CASSLVASRVSEQFF	TGTGCCAGCAGCTTGGTGGCTAGCCGAGTCTCAGAGCAGTTCTTC
TRBJ1-1	NA	NA	13	TRBV7-3	CASSLQGNTEAFF	TGTGCCAGCAGCTTACAGGGTAACACTGAAGCTTTCTTT
TRBJ1-2	TRBD1	NA	15	TRBV29-1	CSVEDRGNRGYGYTF	TGCAGCGTAGAGGACAGGGGAAATCGAGGCTATGGCTACACCTTC
TRBJ1-1	NA	few	15	TRBV27	CASSLSNRWNTEAFF	TGTGCCAGCAGTTTATCGAACAGGTGGAACACTGAAGCTTTCTTT
TRBJ2-3	NA	NA	17	TRBV5-4	CASSLAWGRSGTDTQYF	TGTGCCAGCAGCTTGGCCTGGGGGCGATCAGGCACAGATACGCAGTATTTT
TRBJ1-3	NA	few	13	TRBV29-1	CSVATGSGNTIYF	TGCAGCGTCGCGACAGGCTCTGGAAACACCATATATTTT
TRBJ2-1	TRBD2	NA	14	TRBV25-1	CATRVAGGYNEQFF	TGTGCCACCAGGGTAGCGGGGGGCTACAATGAGCAGTTCTTC
TRBJ1-2	TRBD1	NA	12	TRBV30	CAWTATGGGYTF	TGTGCCTGGACCGCGACAGGGGGTGGCTACACCTTC
TRBJ1-4	NA	NA	13	TRBV30	CAWRQDHNEKLFF	TGTGCCTGGAGACAGGACCATAATGAAAAACTGTTTTTT
TRBJ1-1	TRBD1	many	19	TRBV12-5	CASGLILPGQGAGGTEAFF	TGTGCTAGTGGTTTAATCCTCCCGGGACAGGGGGCGGGAGGCACTGAAGCTTTCTTT
TRBJ1-5	NA	NA	14	TRBV28	CASRPQGPHQPQHF	TGTGCCAGCAGGCCACAGGGACCCCATCAGCCCCAGCATTTT
TRBJ1-2	NA	few	14	TRBV7-2	CASSFNAGPWGYTF	TGTGCCAGCAGCTTCAATGCGGGGCCTTGGGGCTACACCTTC
TRBJ1-4	NA	NA	13	TRBV25-1	CASSFEGDEKLFF	TGTGCCAGCAGTTTTGAGGGTGATGAAAAACTGTTTTTT
TRBJ2-2	TRBD1	NA	16	TRBV6-1	CASSAPLGQGPGELFF	TGTGCCAGCAGTGCCCCACTGGGACAGGGGCCCGGGGAGCTGTTTTTT
TRBJ1-5	TRBD1	NA	14	TRBV28	CASSQTGEGQPQHF	TGTGCCAGCAGTCAAACAGGGGAAGGTCAGCCCCAGCATTTT
TRBJ2-3	TRBD2	NA	15	TRBV2	CASSDGGGSTDTQYF	TGTGCCAGCAGTGACGGCGGGGGAAGCACAGATACGCAGTATTTT
TRBJ2-7	TRBD1	NA	14	TRBV2	CASKGTGDSYEQYF	TGTGCCAGCAAAGGGACAGGTGACTCCTACGAGCAGTACTTC
TRBJ2-3	TRBD1	NA	12	TRBV5-1	CASSAGQGTQYF	TGCGCCAGCAGCGCGGGACAGGGGACGCAGTATTTT
TRBJ1-2	TRBD1	NA	14	TRBV28	CASRAGQVLDGYTF	TGTGCCAGCAGGGCCGGACAGGTCTTGGATGGCTACACCTTC
TRBJ2-2	NA	NA	14	TRBV19	CASTLARVTGELFF	TGTGCCAGTACCCTGGCGAGGGTCACCGGGGAGCTGTTTTTT
TRBJ1-1	TRBD1	NA	11	TRBV2	CASSGTGLAFF	TGTGCCAGCAGCGGGACAGGGTTAGCTTTCTTT
TRBJ2-1	TRBD2	once	17	TRBV4-1	CASSQEYSGGSYNEQFF	TGCGCCAGCAGCCAAGAATATAGCGGGGGAAGCTACAATGAGCAGTTCTTC
TRBJ2-1	NA	NA	15	TRBV10-3	CAISDGQLISNEQFF	TGTGCCATCAGTGATGGACAGCTGATATCCAATGAGCAGTTCTTC
TRBJ1-3	NA	NA	15	TRBV7-2	CASSSRGGEGNTIYF	TGTGCCAGCAGCTCGCGCGGCGGGGAGGGAAACACCATATATTTT
TRBJ2-7	NA	NA	16	TRBV7-9	CASSLAYSPPSYEQYF	TGTGCCAGCAGCTTAGCATACAGTCCACCCTCTTACGAGCAGTACTTC
TRBJ1-2	NA	many	14	TRBV5-1	CASSLGTARYGYTF	TGCGCCAGCAGCTTGGGGACAGCCCGCTATGGCTACACCTTC
TRBJ1-6	TRBD1	NA	16	TRBV4-1	CASSQEDRGRSSPLHF	TGCGCCAGCAGCCAAGAGGACAGGGGACGGAGCTCACCCCTCCACTTT
TRBJ1-5	NA	few	14	TRBV11-2	CASSPSVGNQPQHF	TGTGCCAGCAGCCCCAGTGTTGGTAATCAGCCCCAGCATTTT
TRBJ1-6	TRBD1	NA	17	TRBV5-1	CASSPRNQQGAFSPLHF	TGCGCCAGCAGCCCAAGGAATCAACAGGGGGCTTTTTCACCCCTCCACTTT
TRBJ1-3	TRBD1	NA	17	TRBV5-1	CASSLQGQGAHGNTIYF	TGCGCCAGCAGCTTGCAGGGACAGGGGGCGCATGGAAACACCATATATTTT
TRBJ1-6	TRBD1	once	15	TRBV6-6	CASSDQDRENSPLHF	TGTGCCAGCAGTGATCAGGACAGGGAGAATTCACCCCTCCACTTT
TRBJ1-2	TRBD1	NA	13	TRBV28	CASSRDSNYGYTF	TGTGCCAGCAGCAGGGACAGCAACTATGGCTACACCTTC
TRBJ2-1	TRBD2	NA	17	TRBV28	CASSLLLAEFSYNEQFF	TGTGCCAGCAGTTTACTACTAGCGGAATTCTCCTACAATGAGCAGTTCTTC
TRBJ1-1	TRBD1	few	15	TRBV3-1/TRBV3-2	CASSAPTGTDTEAFF	TGTGCCAGCAGCGCCCCGACAGGGACGGACACTGAAGCTTTCTTT
TRBJ2-1	TRBD1	NA	17	TRBV19	CASSIRPQGARNNEQFF	TGTGCCAGTAGTATACGTCCACAGGGGGCAAGGAACAATGAGCAGTTCTTC
TRBJ1-2	TRBD1	NA	14	TRBV2	CASRRDRGQDGYTF	TGTGCCAGCAGACGGGACAGGGGGCAGGATGGCTACACCTTC
TRBJ2-7	NA	NA	15	TRBV19	CASSLQTTGAYEQYF	TGTGCCAGTAGTCTGCAAACGACAGGCGCCTACGAGCAGTACTTC
TRBJ1-1	NA	NA	13	TRBV5-4	CASSYRADTEAFF	TGTGCCAGCAGTTACAGGGCGGACACTGAAGCTTTCTTT
TRBJ2-5	TRBD2	NA	17	TRBV5-1	CASSLQGLAGSQETQYF	TGCGCCAGCAGCTTGCAGGGACTAGCGGGTTCCCAAGAGACCCAGTACTTC
TRBJ2-4	NA	NA	15	TRBV28	CASSLAGVVENIQYF	TGTGCCAGCAGTTTAGCAGGGGTGGTGGAAAACATTCAGTACTTC
TRBJ1-1	TRBD1	NA	14	TRBV28	CASSLGTVDTEAFF	TGTGCCAGCAGTTTGGGGACAGTCGACACTGAAGCTTTCTTT
TRBJ2-7	NA	NA	14	TRBV5-4	CASSFERSSYEQYF	TGTGCCAGCAGCTTTGAGCGCTCCTCCTACGAGCAGTACTTC